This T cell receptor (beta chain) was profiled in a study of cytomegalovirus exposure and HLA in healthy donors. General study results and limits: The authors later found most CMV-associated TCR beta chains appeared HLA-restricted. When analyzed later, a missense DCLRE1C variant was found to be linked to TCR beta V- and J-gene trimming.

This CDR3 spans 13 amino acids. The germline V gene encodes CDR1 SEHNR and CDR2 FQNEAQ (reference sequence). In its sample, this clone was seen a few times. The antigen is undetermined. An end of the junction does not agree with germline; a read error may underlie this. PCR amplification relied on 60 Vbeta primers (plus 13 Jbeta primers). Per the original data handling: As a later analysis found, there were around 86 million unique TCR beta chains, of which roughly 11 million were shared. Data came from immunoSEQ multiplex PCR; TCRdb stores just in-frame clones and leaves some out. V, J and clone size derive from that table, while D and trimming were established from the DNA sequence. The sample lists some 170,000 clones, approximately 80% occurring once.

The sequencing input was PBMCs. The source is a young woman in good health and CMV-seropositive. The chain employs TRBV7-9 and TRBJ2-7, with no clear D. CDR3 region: CSSSPLVAGEQYF. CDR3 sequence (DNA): TGTTCCAGCAGCCCACTGGTTGCAGGCGAGCAGTACTTC.